One and the same sample provided the 4 T cell receptor beta chains below, sequenced in a study of T cell repertoires in cytomegalovirus infection. TCRdb reprocessed the reads via MiXCR and lists one record per CDR3 protein. The sample has about 530,000 distinct CDR3 sequences; 26% are singletons. Sequencing was carried out using PBMCs. All receptors come from a human donor in good health (CMV status not recorded). Some clones in this sample may be carry-over from other donors' samples.

This clonotype has only a few counts. V usage is TRBV5-1 and J usage is TRBJ2-7, with 7 bases that match TRBD1. The CDR3 is made up of 17 amino acids. V dropped 4 bases and J dropped 4; count of bases not matched to a gene: 17. CDR1 and CDR2 (germline): SGHRS, YFSETQ. DNA for the CDR3: TGCGCCAGCAGCCATAAGATCGACAGGGAAAGAGGGTACGAGCAGTACTTC. This codes for CASSHKIDRERGYEQYF. Using reference TRBV5-1 and TRBJ2-7 for the parts outside the CDR3, the full variable domain is KAGVTQTPRYLIKTRGQQVTLSCSPISGHRSVSWYQQTPGQGLQFLFEYFSETQRNKGNFPGRFSGRQFSNSRSEMNVSTLELGDSALYLCASSHKIDRERGYEQYFGPGTRLTVT.

This rearrangement joins TRBV19 to TRBJ1-5; D perhaps matches TRBD1 (5 bases). The V end lost 2 bases, the J end lost 0 bases, and 11 bases lay between the germline ends. Germline values: CDR1 LNHDA, CDR2 SQIVND (reference sequence). The CDR3 is 16 amino acids. The CDR3 reads CASSITSTASNQPQHF. The DNA of the CDR3 is TGTGCCAGTAGTATAACGTCGACAGCTAGCAATCAGCCCCAGCATTTT.

In its sample, this clonotype was seen many times. The V call is TRBV7-8, the J call TRBJ2-1, with D unclear. Per the germline V gene, CDR1 is SGHVS and CDR2 is FQNEAQ. Trimming cost V 3 bases and J 4 bases, with 4 bases left between them. The CDR3 spans 12 residues. The CDR3 is CASSFSYNEQFF. For the CDR3, the DNA is TGTGCCAGCAGCTTTTCTTACAATGAGCAGTTCTTC.

The genes are TRBV11-3 and TRBJ2-1; 8 bases align to TRBD2. The J segment lost 7 bases and the V segment lost 5 bases, leaving 4 bases of the junction unmatched. CDR1 is SGHNT, CDR2 YENEEA, per germline. The CDR3 sequence is 13 residues long. CDR3 residues: CASSTGLANEQFF. The CDR3 bases are TGTGCCAGCAGCACCGGACTAGCAAATGAGCAGTTCTTC.